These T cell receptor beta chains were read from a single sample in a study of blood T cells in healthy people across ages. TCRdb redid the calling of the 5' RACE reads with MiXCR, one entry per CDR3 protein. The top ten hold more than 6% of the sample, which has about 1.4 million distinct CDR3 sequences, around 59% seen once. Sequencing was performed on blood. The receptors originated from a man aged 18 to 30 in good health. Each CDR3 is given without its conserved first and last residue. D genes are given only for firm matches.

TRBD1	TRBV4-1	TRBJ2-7	ASAVGQGVHEQY
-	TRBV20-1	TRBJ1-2	SAPPVLDGYT
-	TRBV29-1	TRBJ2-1	SVDGRLNNEQF
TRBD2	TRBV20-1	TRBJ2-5	SARGRTRGTETQY
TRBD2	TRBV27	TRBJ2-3	ASKGLAERGTDTQY
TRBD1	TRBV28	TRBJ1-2	ASSVQGANGYT
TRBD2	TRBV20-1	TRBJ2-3	SARDGGLAGHTDTQY
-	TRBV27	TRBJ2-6	ASGKLDSPSGANVLT
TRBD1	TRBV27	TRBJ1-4	ASSLFLQGKGEKLF
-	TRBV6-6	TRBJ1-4	ASSYEGAREKLF
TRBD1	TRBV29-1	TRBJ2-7	SVEVGQGYEQY
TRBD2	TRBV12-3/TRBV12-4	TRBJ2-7	ASRASGRAAEQY
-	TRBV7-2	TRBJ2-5	ASSLRQGPYQETQY
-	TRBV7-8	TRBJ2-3	ASNFRGGADTQY
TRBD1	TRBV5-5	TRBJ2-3	ASSLGHRGTDTQY
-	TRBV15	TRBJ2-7	ATSKAGFYEQY
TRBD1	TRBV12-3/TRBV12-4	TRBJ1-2	ASSPFRDSNHDYGYT
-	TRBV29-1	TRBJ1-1	STIRGTEAF
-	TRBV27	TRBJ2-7	ASSFGVSYEQY
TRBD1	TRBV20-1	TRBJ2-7	SAKGQGSEQY
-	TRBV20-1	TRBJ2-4	SAGNLAKNIQY
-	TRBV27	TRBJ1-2	ASSLKGQPYGYT
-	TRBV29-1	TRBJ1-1	SAGTQYTEAF
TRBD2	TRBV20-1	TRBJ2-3	SASVYGGGAYADTQY
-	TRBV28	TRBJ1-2	PSSSEGYGYT
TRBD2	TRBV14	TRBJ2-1	ASSQHGTSGTSYNEQF
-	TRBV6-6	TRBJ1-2	ASSEADGEGYT